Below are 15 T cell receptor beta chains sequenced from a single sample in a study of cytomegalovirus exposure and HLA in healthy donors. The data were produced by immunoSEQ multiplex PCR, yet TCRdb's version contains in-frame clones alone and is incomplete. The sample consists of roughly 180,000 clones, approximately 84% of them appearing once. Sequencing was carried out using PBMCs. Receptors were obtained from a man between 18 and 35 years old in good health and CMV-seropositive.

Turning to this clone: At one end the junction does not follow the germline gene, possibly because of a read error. CDR3 sequence (DNA): TGTGCCAGCACCCGGACAGTTTACAGTGAGCAGTTCTTC. It translates to CASTRTVYSEQFF. The rearrangement links TRBV27 to TRBJ2-1; D may be TRBD1 (6 bases). The CDR3 sequence is 13 residues long. The germline V gene has CDR1 MNHEY and CDR2 SMNVEV (reference sequence).

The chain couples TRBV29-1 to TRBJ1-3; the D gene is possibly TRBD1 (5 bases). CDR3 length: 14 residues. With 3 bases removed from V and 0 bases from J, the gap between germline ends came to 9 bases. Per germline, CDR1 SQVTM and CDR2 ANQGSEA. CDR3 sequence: CSVDGTGSGNTIYF. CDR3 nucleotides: TGCAGCGTTGACGGGACTGGCTCTGGAAACACCATATATTTT.

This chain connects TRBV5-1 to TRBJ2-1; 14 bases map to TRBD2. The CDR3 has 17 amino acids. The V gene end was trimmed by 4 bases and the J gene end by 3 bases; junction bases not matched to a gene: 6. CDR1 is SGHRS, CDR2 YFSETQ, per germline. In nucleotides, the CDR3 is TGCGCCAGCAGCGGAGGGACTAGCGGGAGAAGCTACAATGAGCAGTTCTTC. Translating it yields CASSGGTSGRSYNEQFF.

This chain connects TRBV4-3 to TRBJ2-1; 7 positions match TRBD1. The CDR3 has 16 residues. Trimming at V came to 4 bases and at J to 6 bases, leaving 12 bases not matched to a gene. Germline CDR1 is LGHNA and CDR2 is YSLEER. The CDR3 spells CASSLDRDRTLNEQFF. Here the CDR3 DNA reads TGCGCCAGCAGCCTGGATAGGGACAGAACACTCAATGAGCAGTTCTTC.

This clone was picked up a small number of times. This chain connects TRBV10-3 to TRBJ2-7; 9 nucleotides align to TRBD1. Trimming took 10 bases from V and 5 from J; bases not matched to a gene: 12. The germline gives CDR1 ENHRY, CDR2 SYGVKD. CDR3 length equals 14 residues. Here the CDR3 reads CATRTGTGSDEQYF. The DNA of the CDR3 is TGTGCCACCCGGACCGGGACAGGGTCGGACGAGCAGTACTTC.

Here the CDR3 reads CASRTTGGSYEQYF. The DNA for the CDR3 is TGTGCCAGTAGAACGACAGGGGGCTCCTACGAGCAGTACTTC. The V call is TRBV19, the J call TRBJ2-7, with TRBD1 matching over 9 bases. Trimming at V came to 6 bases and at J to 0 bases, leaving 3 bases not matched to a gene. Germline assignment: CDR1 LNHDA and CDR2 SQIVND (reference sequence). This CDR3 has 14 residues.

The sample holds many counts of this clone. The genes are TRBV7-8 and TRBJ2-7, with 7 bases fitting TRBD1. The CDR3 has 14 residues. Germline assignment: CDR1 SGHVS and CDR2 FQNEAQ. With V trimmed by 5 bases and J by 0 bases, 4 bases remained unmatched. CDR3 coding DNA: TGTGCCAGCAGCGACGACAGGGCCTCCTACGAGCAGTACTTC. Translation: CASSDDRASYEQYF.

CDR3 residues: CASSLEGILYEQYF. The DNA of the CDR3 is TGTGCCAGCAGCTTGGAGGGTATCCTCTACGAGCAGTACTTC. The rearrangement uses TRBV11-2 and TRBJ2-7; tentatively, D is TRBD2 (6 bases). Germline-derived CDR1 and CDR2 are SGHAT and FQNNGV. The CDR3 is 14 residues long. Trimming stripped 3 bases from V and 3 bases from J, with 12 bases between.

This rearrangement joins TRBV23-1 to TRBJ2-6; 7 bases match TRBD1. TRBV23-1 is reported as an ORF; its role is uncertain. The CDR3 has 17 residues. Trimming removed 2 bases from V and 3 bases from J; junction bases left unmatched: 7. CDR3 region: CASSQGTDPRGANVLTF. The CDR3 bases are TGCGCCAGCAGTCAAGGGACAGACCCTCGTGGGGCCAACGTCCTGACTTTC.

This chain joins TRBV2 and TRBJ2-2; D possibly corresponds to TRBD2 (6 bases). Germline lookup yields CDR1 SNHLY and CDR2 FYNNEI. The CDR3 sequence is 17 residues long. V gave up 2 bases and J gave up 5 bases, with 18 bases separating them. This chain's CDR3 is CASSESTPGVGTGELFF. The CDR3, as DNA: TGTGCCAGCAGTGAATCTACCCCGGGAGTAGGGACCGGGGAGCTGTTTTTT.

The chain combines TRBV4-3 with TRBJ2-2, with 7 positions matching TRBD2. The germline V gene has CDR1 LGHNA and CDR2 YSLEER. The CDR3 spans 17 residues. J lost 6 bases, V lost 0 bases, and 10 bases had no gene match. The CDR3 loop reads CASSQDSGGRASGELFF. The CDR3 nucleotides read TGCGCCAGCAGCCAAGATTCTGGTGGGAGGGCATCCGGGGAGCTGTTTTTT.

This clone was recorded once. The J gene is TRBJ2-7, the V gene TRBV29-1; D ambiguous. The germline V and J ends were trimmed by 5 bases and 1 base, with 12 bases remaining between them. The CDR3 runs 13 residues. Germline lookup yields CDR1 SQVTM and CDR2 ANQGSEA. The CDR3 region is CSVSQLKSYEQYF. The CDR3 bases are TGCAGCGTTAGCCAACTGAAGTCCTACGAGCAGTACTTC.

CDR3 nucleotides: TGTGCCAGCAGCCCGCAACTAGCGGGCGAGCAGTACTTC. It specifies CASSPQLAGEQYF. The V and J genes are TRBV7-2 and TRBJ2-7, with 9 nucleotides matching TRBD2. Germline V CDR1 and CDR2: SGHTA, FQGNSA. The CDR3 is 13 amino acids. After removal of 5 bases from V and 6 bases from J, the junction contained 5 bases not matched to a gene. The whole variable domain, remainder taken from reference TRBV7-2 and TRBJ2-7, is GAGVSQSPSNKVTEKGKDVELRCDPISGHTALYWYRQSLGQGLEFLIYFQGNSAPDKSGLPSDRFSAERTGGSVSTLTIQRTQQEDSAVYLCASSPQLAGEQYFGPGTRLTVT.

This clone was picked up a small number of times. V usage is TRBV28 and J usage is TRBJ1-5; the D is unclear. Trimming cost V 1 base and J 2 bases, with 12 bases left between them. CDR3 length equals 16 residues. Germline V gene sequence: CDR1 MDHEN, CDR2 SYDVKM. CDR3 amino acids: CASSLFREAGNQPQHF. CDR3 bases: TGTGCCAGCAGTTTATTCCGCGAGGCGGGCAATCAGCCCCAGCATTTT.

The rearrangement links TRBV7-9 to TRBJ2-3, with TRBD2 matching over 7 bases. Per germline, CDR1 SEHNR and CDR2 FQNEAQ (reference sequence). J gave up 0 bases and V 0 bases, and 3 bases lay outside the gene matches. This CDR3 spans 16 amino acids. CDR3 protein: CASSLASGTSTDTQYF. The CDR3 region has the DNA TGTGCCAGCAGCTTAGCCAGCGGGACTAGCACAGATACGCAGTATTTT.